This is a list of T cell receptor beta chains from one sample in a study of cytomegalovirus exposure and HLA in healthy donors. The assay was immunoSEQ multiplex PCR, and TCRdb's table has in-frame clones only and misses some. The sample has about 190,000 clones; around 73% are singletons. The sample comprised PBMCs. The source of these receptors is a woman between 25 and 40 years old in good health and CMV-seropositive. Both conserved end residues are part of each CDR3. The D gene is left open where the match is weak. Clone size is given for some rows only: seen once, a few or many times, or a class if the clone is expanded.

.	14	TRBV13	.	TRBJ1-2	TGTGCCAGCAGCTTAGGGGGAGCTAACTATGGCTACACCTTC	CASSLGGANYGYTF
TRBD1	13	TRBV11-2	.	TRBJ2-7	TGTGCCAGCAGCCGGGACAGACGTTACGAGCAGTACTTC	CASSRDRRYEQYF
.	12	TRBV5-1	.	TRBJ1-2	TGCGCCAGCACTCTTGGGGGCGATGGCTACACCTTC	CASTLGGDGYTF
.	15	TRBV6-5	few	TRBJ1-3	TGTGCCAGCAGTTACAACCTTCTCCCAGGGGACACCATATATTTT	CASSYNLLPGDTIYF
TRBD1	15	TRBV11-1	once	TRBJ1-2	TGTGCCAGCAGCTTAAATCCGGACAGGAACTATGGCTACACCTTC	CASSLNPDRNYGYTF
.	15	TRBV2	.	TRBJ2-2	TGTGCCAGCACCTTCACCGGGACGAACACCGGGGAGCTGTTTTTT	CASTFTGTNTGELFF
TRBD2	17	TRBV5-4	.	TRBJ2-3	TGTGCCAGCAGCGCATCCCTAGCGGGGGGTAGCACAGATACGCAGTATTTT	CASSASLAGGSTDTQYF
.	15	TRBV5-1	once	TRBJ2-3	TGCGCCAGCAGCGCCCAAACAGGGTTCACAGATACGCAGTATTTT	CASSAQTGFTDTQYF
TRBD1	16	TRBV5-4	.	TRBJ1-2	TGTGCCAGCAGCTTGGACAGGGGACAAGCTAACTATGGCTACACCTTC	CASSLDRGQANYGYTF
.	16	TRBV18	.	TRBJ1-5	TGTGCCAGCTCACCACCGGACCAGGGGCTAAATCAGCCCCAGCATTTT	CASSPPDQGLNQPQHF
.	14	TRBV7-9	.	TRBJ2-5	TGTGCCAGCAGACCGGGAGCGAACCAAGAGACCCAGTACTTC	CASRPGANQETQYF
.	12	TRBV10-3	.	TRBJ2-3	TGTGCCATCAGTGAGCTGGAGGATACGCAGTATTTT	CAISELEDTQYF
TRBD1	15	TRBV28	.	TRBJ1-1	TGTGCCAGCAGTCCGCCGGACAGGGAGTGGAGTGAAGCTTTCTTT	CASSPPDREWSEAFF
TRBD2	18	TRBV4-1	.	TRBJ2-2	TGCGCCAGCAGCCAAGGCGGACTAGCGGGAGTTGGGGCCGGGGAGCTGTTTTTT	CASSQGGLAGVGAGELFF
.	12	TRBV30	.	TRBJ2-7	TGTGCCTGGAGCGGGCAGGGCTGGGAGCAGTACTTC	CAWSGQGWEQYF
TRBD1	18	TRBV9	.	TRBJ1-1	TGTGCCAGCAGCCGAGGGGGACAGGGGTTACAGATGAACACTGAAGCTTTCTTT	CASSRGGQGLQMNTEAFF
TRBD2	16	TRBV7-6	.	TRBJ2-1	TGTGCCAGCAGCCCCCGACTAGCGGGAGCCAACAATGAGCAGTTCTTC	CASSPRLAGANNEQFF
.	12	TRBV6-5	few	TRBJ1-1	TGTGCCAGCAGTCAGGGTAACACTGAAGCTTTCTTT	CASSQGNTEAFF
TRBD2	16	TRBV7-3	once	TRBJ2-3	TGTGCCAGCAGCGGTGGGACTAGTGTTGTCACAGATACGCAGTATTTT	CASSGGTSVVTDTQYF
TRBD2	14	TRBV6-5	.	TRBJ2-7	TGTGCCAGCAGTTACCCGGGGGGGCCCGGAGAGCAGTACTTC	CASSYPGGPGEQYF
.	16	TRBV18	few	TRBJ1-1	TGTGCCAGCTCACTTGTGGCAGACTTTCTGAACACTGAAGCTTTCTTT	CASSLVADFLNTEAFF
.	14	TRBV7-7	.	TRBJ2-7	TGTGCCAGCAGCTTAGATTTGGGAGCTAGCGAGCAGTACTTC	CASSLDLGASEQYF
.	13	TRBV10-3	.	TRBJ2-7	TGTGCCATCATGGGGGGGGCGAACTACGAGCAGTACTTC	CAIMGGANYEQYF
.	11	TRBV7-2	.	TRBJ2-1	TGTGCCAGCAGCCCCCCCGGGGAGCAGTTCTTC	CASSPPGEQFF
.	15	TRBV5-1	.	TRBJ1-1	TGCGCCAGCAGCTTGAGATCCGGGAGGGACACTGAAGCTTTCTTT	CASSLRSGRDTEAFF
.	13	TRBV19	once	TRBJ2-7	TGTGCCAGTAGTGAGACAGTGACCTACGAGCAGTACTTC	CASSETVTYEQYF
TRBD1	15	TRBV18	.	TRBJ1-5	TGTGCCAGCTCACCGGGACAGACTAGCAATCAGCCCCAGCATTTT	CASSPGQTSNQPQHF
.	15	TRBV11-2	few	TRBJ1-1	TGTGCCAGCAGTCCCTTGAGAGGGTGGACCACTGAAGCTTTCTTT	CASSPLRGWTTEAFF
TRBD1	9	TRBV28	few	TRBJ2-7	TGTGCCGGAACAGGGGGGCAGTACTTC	CAGTGGQYF
.	16	TRBV30	once	TRBJ1-5	TGTGCCTGGAGTGTACAGGGCCTCTTAAGCAATCAGCCCCAGCATTTT	CAWSVQGLLSNQPQHF
.	13	TRBV5-4	.	TRBJ2-7	TGTGCCAGCAGCCCGACCGGGGATGGCGAGCAGTACTTC	CASSPTGDGEQYF
.	15	TRBV7-2	.	TRBJ1-4	TGTGCCAGCAGCTTATCTCCGCGAGAAAATGAAAAACTGTTTTTT	CASSLSPRENEKLFF
TRBD1	12	TRBV28	.	TRBJ2-7	TGTGCCAGCAACCTCAGGGGGCGCGAGCAGTACTTC	CASNLRGREQYF
TRBD2	14	TRBV2	.	TRBJ2-3	TGTGCCAGCAGTGGGTCTAGCGGGGTAGATACGCAGTATTTT	CASSGSSGVDTQYF
.	14	TRBV30	few	TRBJ1-3	TGTGCCTGGAGTCCCCCGGACAGAAGGAACACCATATATTTT	CAWSPPDRRNTIYF
TRBD1	12	TRBV7-2	.	TRBJ2-3	TGTGCCAGCAGCAGGGACAGTTATACGCAGTATTTT	CASSRDSYTQYF
TRBD1	14	TRBV7-2	.	TRBJ1-1	TGTGCCAGCAGCCCGAGGACAGGGCCAACTGAAGCTTTCTTT	CASSPRTGPTEAFF
.	12	TRBV6-6	few	TRBJ1-5	TGTGCCAGCACCAACTTGGGGGGTCGTTGGCATTTT	CASTNLGGRWHF
.	16	TRBV4-1	.	TRBJ2-7	TGCGCCAGCAGCCAAGAAGTGGGGCCGAGCTCCTACGAGCAGTACTTC	CASSQEVGPSSYEQYF
TRBD1	15	TRBV14	once	TRBJ1-2	TGTGCCAGCAGCTTTTCAGGGGGCGCATCCTATGGCTACACCTTC	CASSFSGGASYGYTF